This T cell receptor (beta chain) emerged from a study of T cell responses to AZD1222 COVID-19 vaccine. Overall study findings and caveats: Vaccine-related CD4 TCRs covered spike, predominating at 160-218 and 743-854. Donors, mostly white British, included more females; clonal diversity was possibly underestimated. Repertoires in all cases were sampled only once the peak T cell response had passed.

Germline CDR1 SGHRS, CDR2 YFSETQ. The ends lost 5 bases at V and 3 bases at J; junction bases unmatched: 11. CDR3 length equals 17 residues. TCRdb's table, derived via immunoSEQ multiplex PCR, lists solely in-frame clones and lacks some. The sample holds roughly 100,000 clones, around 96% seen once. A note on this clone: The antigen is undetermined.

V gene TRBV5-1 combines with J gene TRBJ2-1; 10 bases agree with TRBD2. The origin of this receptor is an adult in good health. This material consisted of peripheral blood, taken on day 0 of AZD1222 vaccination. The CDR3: CASRSSGGSSHYNEQFF. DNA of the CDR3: TGCGCCAGCAGGAGTAGCGGGGGGTCTTCACACTACAATGAGCAGTTCTTC.